The following is a T cell receptor beta chain sequence with its context. These data belong to a study of blood T cell repertoires in COVID-19. Study-wide context: Researchers got acute and convalescent COVID-19 samples from the United States, Italy and Spain. From T cells, B-cell-depleted T cells, or PBMCs came the material, which was cDNA or gDNA.

V gave up 5 bases and J gave up 3 bases; unmatched junction bases: 10. CDR1 is KGHSH and CDR2 is LQKENI in the germline V gene. The CDR3 has 16 amino acids. In the study's own analysis: Amplified reference gene primers provided the basis for estimating nucleated cell counts. The protocol was immunoSEQ multiplex PCR, while the TCRdb copy is restricted to in-frame clones and leaves out a portion. Clone size and V and J calls were adopted from that table, with D and trimming inferred from the DNA. Of around 260,000 clones in the sample, about 88% were seen once. Enrollment of patients from Seattle took place during active infection, with longitudinal follow-up.

Sequencing was done on a sample of peripheral blood. This chain uses TRBV18 with TRBJ2-1, with 7 bases identical to TRBD2. The TCR was taken from a woman aged 55 to 70 with COVID-19, enrolled during active disease. The CDR3 nucleotides are TGTGCCAGCTCATCAAAGGGAGCGGGGAGCTACAATGAGCAGTTCTTC. Encoded protein: CASSSKGAGSYNEQFF.